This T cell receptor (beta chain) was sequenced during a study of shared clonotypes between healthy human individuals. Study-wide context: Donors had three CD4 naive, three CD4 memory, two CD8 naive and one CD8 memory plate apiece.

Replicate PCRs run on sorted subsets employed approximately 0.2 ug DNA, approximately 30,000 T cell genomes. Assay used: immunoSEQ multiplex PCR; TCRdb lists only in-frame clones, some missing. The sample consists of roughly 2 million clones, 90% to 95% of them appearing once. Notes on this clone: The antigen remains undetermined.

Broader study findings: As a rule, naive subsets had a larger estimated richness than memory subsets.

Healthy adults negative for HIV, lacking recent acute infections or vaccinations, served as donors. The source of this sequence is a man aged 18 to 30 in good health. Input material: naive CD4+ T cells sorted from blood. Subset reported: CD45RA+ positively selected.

In nucleotides, the CDR3 is TGTGCCAGTAGGGCTAGCTACAATGAGCAGTTCTTC. It yields the protein CASRASYNEQFF. V is TRBV19 and J is TRBJ2-1, with D uncertain. The V end was cut by 6 bases, the J end by 3 bases, with 6 bases between. Germline loops: CDR1 LNHDA, CDR2 SQIVND (reference sequence). This CDR3 region has 12 residues.